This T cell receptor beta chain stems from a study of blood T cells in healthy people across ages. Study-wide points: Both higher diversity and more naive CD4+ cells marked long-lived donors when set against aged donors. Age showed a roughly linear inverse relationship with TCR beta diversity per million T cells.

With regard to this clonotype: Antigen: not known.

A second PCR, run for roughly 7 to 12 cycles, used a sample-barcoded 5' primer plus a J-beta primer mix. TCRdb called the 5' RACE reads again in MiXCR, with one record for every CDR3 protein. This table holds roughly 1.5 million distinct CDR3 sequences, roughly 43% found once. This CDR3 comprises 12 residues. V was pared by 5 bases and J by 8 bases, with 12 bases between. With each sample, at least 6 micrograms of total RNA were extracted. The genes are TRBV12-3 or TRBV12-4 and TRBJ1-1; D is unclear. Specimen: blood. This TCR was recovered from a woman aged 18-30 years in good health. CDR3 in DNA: TGTGCCAGCAGTGTCGAGCACCGCGAAGCTTTCTTT. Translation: CASSVEHREAFF.